The clone carrying this TCR beta chain was recorded many times. These data originate in a study of T-cell reconstitution after alpha-beta-depleted transplantation in children. Unique molecular identifiers were built into the TCRbeta library. In TCRdb, the PCR reads were re-called with MiXCR into one record per CDR3 protein. Among roughly 200,000 distinct CDR3 sequences, around 10% were seen once, and the ten largest hold less than 8%. Germline lookup yields CDR1 MNHEY and CDR2 SMNVEV (reference sequence). The CDR3 is 13 residues long. Trimming took 3 bases from V and 3 from J, leaving 6 bases between them.

This receptor was taken from a human donor who donated a stem cell graft to a child with acute lymphoblastic leukemia. Sequences were derived from PBMCs from the stem cell graft donor, sampled from the stem cell graft. The chain recombines TRBV27 with TRBJ1-3; D is unresolved. CDR3 sequence reads: CASSFSGGNTIYF. Here the CDR3 DNA reads TGTGCCAGCAGTTTCTCGGGTGGAAACACCATATATTTT.